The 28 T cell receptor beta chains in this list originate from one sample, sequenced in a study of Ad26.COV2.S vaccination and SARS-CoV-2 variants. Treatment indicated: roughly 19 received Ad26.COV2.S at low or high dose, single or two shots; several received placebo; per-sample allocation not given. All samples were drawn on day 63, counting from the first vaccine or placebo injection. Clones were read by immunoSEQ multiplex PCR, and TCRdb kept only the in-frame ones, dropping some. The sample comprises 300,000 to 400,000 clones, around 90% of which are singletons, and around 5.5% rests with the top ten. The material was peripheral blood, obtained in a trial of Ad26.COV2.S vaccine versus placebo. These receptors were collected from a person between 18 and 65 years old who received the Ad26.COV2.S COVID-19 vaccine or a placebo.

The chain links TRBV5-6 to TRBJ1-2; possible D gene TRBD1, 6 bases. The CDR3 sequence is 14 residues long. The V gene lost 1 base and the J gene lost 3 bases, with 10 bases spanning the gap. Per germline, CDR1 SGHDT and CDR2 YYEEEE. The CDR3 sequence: CASSLQGRDYGYTF. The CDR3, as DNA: TGTGCCAGCAGCTTGCAGGGGCGCGACTATGGCTACACCTTC.

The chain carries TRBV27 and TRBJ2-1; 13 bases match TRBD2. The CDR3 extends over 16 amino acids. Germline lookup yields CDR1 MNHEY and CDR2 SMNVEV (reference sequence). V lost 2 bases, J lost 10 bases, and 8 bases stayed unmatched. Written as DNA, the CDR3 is TGTGCCAGCAGTTTAAACGGACTAGCGGGAGAGTCGGAGCAGTTCTTC. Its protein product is CASSLNGLAGESEQFF.

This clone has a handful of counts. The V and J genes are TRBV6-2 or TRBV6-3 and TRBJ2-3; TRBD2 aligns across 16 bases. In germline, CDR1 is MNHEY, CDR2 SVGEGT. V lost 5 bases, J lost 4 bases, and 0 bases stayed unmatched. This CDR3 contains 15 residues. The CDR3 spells CASSGTSGGADTQYF. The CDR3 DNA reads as TGTGCCAGCAGTGGGACTAGCGGGGGGGCAGATACGCAGTATTTT.

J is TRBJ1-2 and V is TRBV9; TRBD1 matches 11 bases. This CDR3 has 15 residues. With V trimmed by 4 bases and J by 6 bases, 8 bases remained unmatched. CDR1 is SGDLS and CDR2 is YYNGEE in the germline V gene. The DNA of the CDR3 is TGTGCCAGCAGCACCCGGACAGGGGGCCATCATGGCTACACCTTC. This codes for CASSTRTGGHHGYTF.

CDR3 loop: CASSMTKGQGSGYTF. In DNA form, the CDR3 reads TGTGCCAGTAGTATGACTAAGGGACAGGGAAGCGGCTACACCTTC. V is TRBV19 and J is TRBJ1-2; 9 positions agree with TRBD1. The V gene's germline CDR1 is LNHDA and CDR2 SQIVND (reference sequence). Trimming cost V 3 bases and J 8 bases; bases outside gene matches: 10. The length of the CDR3 is 15 residues.

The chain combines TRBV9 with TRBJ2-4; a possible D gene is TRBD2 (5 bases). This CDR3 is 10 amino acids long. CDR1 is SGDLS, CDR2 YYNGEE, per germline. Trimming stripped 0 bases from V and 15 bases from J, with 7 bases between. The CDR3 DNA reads TGTGCCAGCAGCGTAGCTCGGGGGTACTTC. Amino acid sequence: CASSVARGYF.

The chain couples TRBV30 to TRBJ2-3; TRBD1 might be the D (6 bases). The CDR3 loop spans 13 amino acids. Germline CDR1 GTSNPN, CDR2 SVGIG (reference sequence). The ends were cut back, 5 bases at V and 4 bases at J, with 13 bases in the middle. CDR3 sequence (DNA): TGTGCCTGGGCCCACAGGGTCGCAGATACGCAGTATTTT. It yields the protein CAWAHRVADTQYF.

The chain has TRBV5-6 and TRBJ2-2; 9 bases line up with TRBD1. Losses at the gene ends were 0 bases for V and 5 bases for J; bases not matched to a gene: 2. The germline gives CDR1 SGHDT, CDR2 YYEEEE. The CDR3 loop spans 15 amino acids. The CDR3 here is CASSLAGQGTGELFF. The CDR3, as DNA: TGTGCCAGCAGCTTGGCCGGACAGGGGACCGGGGAGCTGTTTTTT.

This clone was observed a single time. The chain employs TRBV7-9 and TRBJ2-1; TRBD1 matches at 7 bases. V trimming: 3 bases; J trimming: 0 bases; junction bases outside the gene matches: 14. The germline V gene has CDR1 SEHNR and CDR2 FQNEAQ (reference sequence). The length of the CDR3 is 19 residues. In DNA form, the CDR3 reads TGTGCCAGCAGCTTCCCCTCTGGTGGGGACAGATACTCCTACAATGAGCAGTTCTTC. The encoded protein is CASSFPSGGDRYSYNEQFF.

CDR3 sequence (DNA): TGCAGCGTTGAGGGGCAGGGCGCAAACTACGAGCAGTACTTC. Translating gives CSVEGQGANYEQYF. The J gene is TRBJ2-7, the V gene TRBV29-1, with a tentative D call TRBD1 (5 bases). The germline V gene encodes CDR1 SQVTM and CDR2 ANQGSEA. This CDR3 is built from 14 residues. Trimming pared 3 bases from V and 3 bases from J, leaving 15 bases between.

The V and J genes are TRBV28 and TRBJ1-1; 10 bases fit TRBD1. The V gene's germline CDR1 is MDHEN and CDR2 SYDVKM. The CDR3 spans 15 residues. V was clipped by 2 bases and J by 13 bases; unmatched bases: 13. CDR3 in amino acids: CASSLISVWDRGSFF. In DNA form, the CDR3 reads TGTGCCAGCAGTTTAATCAGCGTATGGGACAGGGGTAGTTTCTTT.

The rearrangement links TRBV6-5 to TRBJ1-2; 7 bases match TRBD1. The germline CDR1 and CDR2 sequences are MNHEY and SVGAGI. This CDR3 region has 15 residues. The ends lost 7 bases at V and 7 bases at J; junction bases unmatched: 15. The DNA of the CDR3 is TGTGCCAGCACCGAAAGGGGGCACAGGCGCGGTGGCTACACCTTC. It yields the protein CASTERGHRRGGYTF.

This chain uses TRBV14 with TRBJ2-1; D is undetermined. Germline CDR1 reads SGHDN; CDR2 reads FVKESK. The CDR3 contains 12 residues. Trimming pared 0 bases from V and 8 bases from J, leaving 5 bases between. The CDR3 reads CASSQEGHEQFF. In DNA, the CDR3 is TGTGCCAGCAGCCAAGAAGGGCATGAGCAGTTCTTC.

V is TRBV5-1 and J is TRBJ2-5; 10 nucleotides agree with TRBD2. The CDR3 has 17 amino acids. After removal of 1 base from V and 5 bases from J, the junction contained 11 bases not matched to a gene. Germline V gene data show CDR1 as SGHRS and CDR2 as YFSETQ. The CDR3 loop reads CASSLMASGSFEETQYF. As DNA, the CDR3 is TGCGCCAGCAGCTTGATGGCTAGCGGGAGTTTCGAGGAGACCCAGTACTTC.

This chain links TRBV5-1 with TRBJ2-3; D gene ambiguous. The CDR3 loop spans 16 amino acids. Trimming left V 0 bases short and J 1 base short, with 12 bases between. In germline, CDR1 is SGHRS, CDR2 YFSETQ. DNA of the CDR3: TGCGCCAGCAGCTTGGCTTCTAGACATCGCACAGATACGCAGTATTTT. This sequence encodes CASSLASRHRTDTQYF.

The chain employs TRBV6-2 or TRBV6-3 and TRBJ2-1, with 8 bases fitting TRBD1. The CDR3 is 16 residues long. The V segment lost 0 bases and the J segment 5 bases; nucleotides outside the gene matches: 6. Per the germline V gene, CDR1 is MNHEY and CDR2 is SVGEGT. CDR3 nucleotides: TGTGCCAGCAGTTACTCGGGCCGGACAGGGAACAATGAGCAGTTCTTC. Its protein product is CASSYSGRTGNNEQFF.

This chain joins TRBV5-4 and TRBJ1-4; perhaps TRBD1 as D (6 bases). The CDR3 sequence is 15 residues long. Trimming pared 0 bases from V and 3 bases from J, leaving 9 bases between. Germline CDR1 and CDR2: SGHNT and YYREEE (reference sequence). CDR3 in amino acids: CASSLAGAANEKLFF. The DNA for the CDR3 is TGTGCCAGCAGCTTGGCAGGGGCAGCTAATGAAAAACTGTTTTTT.

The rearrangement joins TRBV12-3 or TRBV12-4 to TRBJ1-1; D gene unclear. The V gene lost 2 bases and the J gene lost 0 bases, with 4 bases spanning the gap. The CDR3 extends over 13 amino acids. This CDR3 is CASSLILNTEAFF. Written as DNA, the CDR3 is TGTGCCAGCAGTTTAATTTTGAACACTGAAGCTTTCTTT.

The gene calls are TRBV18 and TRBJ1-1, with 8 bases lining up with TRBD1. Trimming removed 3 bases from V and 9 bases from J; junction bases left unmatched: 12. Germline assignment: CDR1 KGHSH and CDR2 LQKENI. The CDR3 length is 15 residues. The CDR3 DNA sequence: TGTGCCAGCTCACCCCCGACAGGGGCGGACGGGAAAGCTTTCTTT. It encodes CASSPPTGADGKAFF.

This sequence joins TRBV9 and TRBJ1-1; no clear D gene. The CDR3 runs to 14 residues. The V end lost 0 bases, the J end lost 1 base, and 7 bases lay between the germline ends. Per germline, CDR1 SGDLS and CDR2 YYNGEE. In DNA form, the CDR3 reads TGTGCCAGCAGCGTAGCTAACGGGAACACTGAAGCTTTCTTT. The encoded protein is CASSVANGNTEAFF.

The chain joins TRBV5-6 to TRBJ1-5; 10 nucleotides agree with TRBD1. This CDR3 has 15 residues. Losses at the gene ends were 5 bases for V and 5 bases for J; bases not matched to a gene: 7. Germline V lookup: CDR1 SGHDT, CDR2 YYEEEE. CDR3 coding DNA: TGTGCCAGCAGTTACACCGGGACAGGGGATCAGCCCCAGCATTTT. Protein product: CASSYTGTGDQPQHF.

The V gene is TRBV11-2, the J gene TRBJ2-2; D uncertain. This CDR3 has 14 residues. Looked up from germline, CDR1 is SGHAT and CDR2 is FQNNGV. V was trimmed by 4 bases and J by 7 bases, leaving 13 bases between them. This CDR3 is CASSSLVWDGELFF. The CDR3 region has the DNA TGTGCCAGCAGCTCCCTCGTATGGGACGGGGAGCTGTTTTTT.

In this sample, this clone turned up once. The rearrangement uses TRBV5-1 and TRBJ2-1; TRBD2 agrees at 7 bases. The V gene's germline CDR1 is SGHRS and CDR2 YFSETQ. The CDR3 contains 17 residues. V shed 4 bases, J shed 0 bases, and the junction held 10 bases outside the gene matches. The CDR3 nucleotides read TGCGCCAGCAGCGTCGGAACTACTAGCGCCTCCTACAATGAGCAGTTCTTC. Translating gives CASSVGTTSASYNEQFF.

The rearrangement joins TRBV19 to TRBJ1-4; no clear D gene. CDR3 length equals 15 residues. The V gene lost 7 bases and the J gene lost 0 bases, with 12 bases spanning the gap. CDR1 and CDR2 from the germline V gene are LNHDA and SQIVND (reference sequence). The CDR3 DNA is TGTGCCAGTATTGGGGATTCTGCAACTAATGAAAAACTGTTTTTT. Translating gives CASIGDSATNEKLFF.

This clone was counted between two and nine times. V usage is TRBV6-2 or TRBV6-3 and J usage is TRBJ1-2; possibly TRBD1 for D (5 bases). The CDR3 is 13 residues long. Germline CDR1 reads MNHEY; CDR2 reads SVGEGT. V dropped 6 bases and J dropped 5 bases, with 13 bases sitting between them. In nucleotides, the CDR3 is TGTGCCAGCAGCTATGACAGAAGGTATGGCTACACCTTC. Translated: CASSYDRRYGYTF.

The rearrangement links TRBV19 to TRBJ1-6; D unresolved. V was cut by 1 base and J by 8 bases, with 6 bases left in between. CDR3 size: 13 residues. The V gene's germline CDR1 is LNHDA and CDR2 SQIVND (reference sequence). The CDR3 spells CASSIVSDSPLHF. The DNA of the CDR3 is TGTGCCAGTAGTATAGTCAGTGATTCACCCCTCCACTTT.

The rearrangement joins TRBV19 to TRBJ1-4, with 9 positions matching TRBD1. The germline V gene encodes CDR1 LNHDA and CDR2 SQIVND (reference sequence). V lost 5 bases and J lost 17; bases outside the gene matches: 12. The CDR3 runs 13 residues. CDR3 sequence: CASSSSTGGRGFF. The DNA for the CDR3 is TGTGCCAGTAGTTCCTCGACAGGGGGGCGAGGATTTTTT.

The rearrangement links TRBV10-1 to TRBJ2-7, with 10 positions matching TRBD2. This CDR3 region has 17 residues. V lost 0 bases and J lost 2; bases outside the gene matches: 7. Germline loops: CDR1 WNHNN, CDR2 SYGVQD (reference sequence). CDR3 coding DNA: TGCGCCAGCAGTGAGTCCGTAGTAGCGGGGGGTGCCTACGAGCAGTACTTC. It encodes CASSESVVAGGAYEQYF.